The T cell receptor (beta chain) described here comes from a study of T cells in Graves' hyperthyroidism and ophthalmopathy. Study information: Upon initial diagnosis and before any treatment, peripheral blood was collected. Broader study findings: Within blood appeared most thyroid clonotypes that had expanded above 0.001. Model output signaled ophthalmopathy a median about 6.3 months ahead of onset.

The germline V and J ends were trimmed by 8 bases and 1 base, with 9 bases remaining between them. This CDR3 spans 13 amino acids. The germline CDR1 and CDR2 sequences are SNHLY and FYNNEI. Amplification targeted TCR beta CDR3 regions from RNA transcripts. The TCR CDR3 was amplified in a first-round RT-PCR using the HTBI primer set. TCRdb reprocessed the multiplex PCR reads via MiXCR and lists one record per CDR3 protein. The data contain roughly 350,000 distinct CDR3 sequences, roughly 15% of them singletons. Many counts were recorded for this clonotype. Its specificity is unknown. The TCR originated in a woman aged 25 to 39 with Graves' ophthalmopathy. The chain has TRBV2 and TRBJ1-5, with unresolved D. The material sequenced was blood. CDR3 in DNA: TGTGCCAGCGAGCTTGACAGCAATCAGCCCCAGCATTTT. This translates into CASELDSNQPQHF.